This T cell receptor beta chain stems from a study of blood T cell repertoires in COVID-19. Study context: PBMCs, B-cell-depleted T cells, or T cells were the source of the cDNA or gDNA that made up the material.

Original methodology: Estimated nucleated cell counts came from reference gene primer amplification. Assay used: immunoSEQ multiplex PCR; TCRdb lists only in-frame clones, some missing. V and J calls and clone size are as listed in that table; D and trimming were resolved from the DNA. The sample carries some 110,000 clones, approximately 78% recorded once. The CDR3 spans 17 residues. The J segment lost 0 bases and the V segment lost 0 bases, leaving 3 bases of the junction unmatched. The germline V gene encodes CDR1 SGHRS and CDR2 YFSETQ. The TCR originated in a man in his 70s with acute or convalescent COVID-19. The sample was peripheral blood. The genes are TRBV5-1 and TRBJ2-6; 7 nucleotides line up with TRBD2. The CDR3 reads CASSLAGGISGANVLTF. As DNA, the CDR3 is TGCGCCAGCAGCTTGGCCGGGGGGATCTCTGGGGCCAACGTCCTGACTTTC.